The sequence of this TCR beta chain was determined in a study of blood T cell repertoires in COVID-19 (dated by TCRdb to the early 2020s). For the wider study: Collaborator samples came from the United States, Italy and Spain and covered acute and convalescent phases of COVID-19. The prospective study material was composed of cDNA or gDNA derived from T cells, B-cell-depleted T cells, or PBMCs. Subjects who had been exposed to COVID-19, were actively infected with it, or had recovered from it provided the deeply sampled blood TCRbeta repertoires that made up the dataset. The repertoires were made available in a free public database intended to serve as a resource for research on the immune response to SARS-CoV-2. The samples were drawn from two sources: the first 160 participants of the ongoing ImmuneRACE study, and 1,000 to 1,500 subjects contributed by 6 global collaborators. The sample metadata nearly always contained a de-identified subject ID, COVID-19 status, age in years and sex. Where available, HLA class I and class II types were taken from metadata supplied by the sample provider and were not determined by assay-based typing. Points the paper makes about the study in general: How much clinical and demographic metadata was included differed by source and by participant, and the metadata was provided uncurated.

Points on this clone: No cognate antigen has been identified for it. It has no much larger one-base neighbor in the sample; base qualities were not kept.

TCRbeta CDR3 regions were amplified from genomic DNA using the immunoSEQ Assay, a bias-controlled multiplex PCR. Per the authors' processing: Within the assay, amplification of reference gene primers was used to estimate how many nucleated cells each sample contained. To quantify the absolute abundance of each unique TCRbeta CDR3 rearrangement, sequence reads were collapsed and filtered. For each sample, productive Simpson clonality was calculated as the square root of Simpson's diversity index across productive rearrangements. TCRdb limited this immuneACCESS table to in-frame rearrangements with V and J called. A share of clones is missing; checked studies link under half to unresolved V genes, and the rest is unexplained. Clonal size and the V and J genes are those of that table, whereas D and trimming came from the DNA. The sample has around 160,000 clones on record, roughly 90% of them singletons. 18% of the sample goes to the ten largest clones.

Collaborating institutions collected whole blood in K2EDTA tubes following their own protocols. Collaborator samples were shipped for TCRbeta analysis as frozen whole blood, isolated PBMCs, or DNA extracted from either sample type. From the cysteine up to the phenylalanine, the CDR3 has a length of 13 residues. Only the CDR3 DNA stays, 39 bases, in frame from base 1. V and J are trimmed by 7 bases and 5 bases, and the gene matches miss 4 bases of the junction. The germline V gene (reference sequence) gives CDR1 as LNHDA and CDR2 as SQIVND. The V and J segments used are TRBV19 and TRBJ2-7; TRBD1 aligns with 11 central bases. Sequencing was done on a sample of peripheral blood. The sequence came from a man between 60 and 70 years old with active or convalescent COVID-19. CDR3 reads: CASKGQGADEQYF. The DNA sequence is given as TGTGCCAGTAAAGGACAGGGGGCGGACGAGCAGTACTTC.